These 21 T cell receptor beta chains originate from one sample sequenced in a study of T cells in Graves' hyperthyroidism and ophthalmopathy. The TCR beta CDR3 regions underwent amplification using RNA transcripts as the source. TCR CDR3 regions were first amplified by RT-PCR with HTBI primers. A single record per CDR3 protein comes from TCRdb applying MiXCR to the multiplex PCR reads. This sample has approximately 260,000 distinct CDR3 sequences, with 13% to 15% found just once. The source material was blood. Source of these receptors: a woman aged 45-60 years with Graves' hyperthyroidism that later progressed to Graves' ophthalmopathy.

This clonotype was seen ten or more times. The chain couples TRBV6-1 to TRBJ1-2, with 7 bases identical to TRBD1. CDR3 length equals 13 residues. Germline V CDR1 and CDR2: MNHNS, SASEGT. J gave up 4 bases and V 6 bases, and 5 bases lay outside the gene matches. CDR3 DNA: TGTGCCAGCAGCGCGGGACAGCTCTATGGCTACACCTTC. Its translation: CASSAGQLYGYTF.

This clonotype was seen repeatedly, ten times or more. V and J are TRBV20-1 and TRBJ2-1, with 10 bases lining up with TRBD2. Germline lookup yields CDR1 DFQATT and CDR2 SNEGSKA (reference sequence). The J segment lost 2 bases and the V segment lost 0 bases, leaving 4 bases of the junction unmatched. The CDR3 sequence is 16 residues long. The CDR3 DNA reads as TGCAGTGCTAGAGATCATGGACTAGCGGCCTACAATGAGCAGTTCTTC. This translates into CSARDHGLAAYNEQFF.

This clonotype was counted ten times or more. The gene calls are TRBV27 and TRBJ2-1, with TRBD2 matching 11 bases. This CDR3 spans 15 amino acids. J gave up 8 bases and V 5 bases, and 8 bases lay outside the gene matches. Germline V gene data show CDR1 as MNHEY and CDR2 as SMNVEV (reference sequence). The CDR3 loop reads CASSVAGGPQDEQFF. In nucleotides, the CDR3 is TGTGCCAGCAGTGTAGCGGGAGGGCCCCAAGATGAGCAGTTCTTC.

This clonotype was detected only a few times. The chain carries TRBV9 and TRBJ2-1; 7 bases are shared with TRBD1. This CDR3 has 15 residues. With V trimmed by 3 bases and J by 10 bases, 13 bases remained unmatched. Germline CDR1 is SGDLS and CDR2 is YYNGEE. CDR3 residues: CASSAHRNPTGEQFF. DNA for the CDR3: TGTGCCAGCAGCGCCCATAGGAACCCGACAGGGGAGCAGTTCTTC.

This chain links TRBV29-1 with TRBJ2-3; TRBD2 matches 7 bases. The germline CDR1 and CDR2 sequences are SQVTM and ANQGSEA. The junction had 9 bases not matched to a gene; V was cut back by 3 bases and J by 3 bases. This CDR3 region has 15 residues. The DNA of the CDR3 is TGCAGCGTTGATAGGGGAGGGCCGGGGACAGATACGCAGTATTTT. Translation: CSVDRGGPGTDTQYF.

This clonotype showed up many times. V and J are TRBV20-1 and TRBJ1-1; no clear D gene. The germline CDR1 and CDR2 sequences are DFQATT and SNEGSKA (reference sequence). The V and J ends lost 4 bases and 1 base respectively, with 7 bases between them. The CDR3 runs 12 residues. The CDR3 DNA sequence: TGCAGTGCTATTCCTGGGAACACTGAAGCTTTCTTT. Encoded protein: CSAIPGNTEAFF.

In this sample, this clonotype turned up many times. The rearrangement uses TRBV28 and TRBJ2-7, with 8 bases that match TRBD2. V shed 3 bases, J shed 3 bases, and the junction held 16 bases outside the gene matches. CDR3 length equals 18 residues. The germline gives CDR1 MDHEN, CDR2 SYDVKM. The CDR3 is CASSFVGGQGSGDYEQYF. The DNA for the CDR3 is TGTGCCAGCAGTTTTGTTGGGGGCCAGGGTAGCGGGGACTACGAGCAGTACTTC.

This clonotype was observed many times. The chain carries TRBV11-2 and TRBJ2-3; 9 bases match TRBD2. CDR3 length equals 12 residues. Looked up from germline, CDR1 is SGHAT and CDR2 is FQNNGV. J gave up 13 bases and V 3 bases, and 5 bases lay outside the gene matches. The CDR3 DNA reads TGTGCCAGCAGCTTCGCGGCTAGCGGGAAGTATTTT. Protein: CASSFAASGKYF.

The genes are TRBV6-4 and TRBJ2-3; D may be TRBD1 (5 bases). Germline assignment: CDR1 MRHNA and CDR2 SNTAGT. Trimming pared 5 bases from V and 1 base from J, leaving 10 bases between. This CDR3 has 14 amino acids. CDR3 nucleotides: TGTGCCAGCAGTTCAGGGTTTGGCACAGATACGCAGTATTTT. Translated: CASSSGFGTDTQYF.

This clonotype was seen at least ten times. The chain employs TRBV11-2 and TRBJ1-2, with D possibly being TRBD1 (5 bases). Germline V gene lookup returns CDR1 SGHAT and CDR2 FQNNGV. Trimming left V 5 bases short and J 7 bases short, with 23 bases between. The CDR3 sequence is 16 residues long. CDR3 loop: CASSGPRFSGRSGYTF. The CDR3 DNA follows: TGTGCCAGCAGCGGGCCACGGTTTTCAGGGCGCTCTGGCTACACCTTC.

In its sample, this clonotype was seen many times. The CDR3 DNA sequence: TGTGCCAGCAGCCCCAGCCCGAACTATGGCTACACCTTC. It translates to CASSPSPNYGYTF. V gene TRBV28 combines with J gene TRBJ1-2; D not resolved. The V gene lost 6 bases and the J gene lost 2 bases, with 10 bases spanning the gap. Looked up from germline, CDR1 is MDHEN and CDR2 is SYDVKM. CDR3 length: 13 residues.

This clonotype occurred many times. This CDR3 reads CASSSGTVTYEQYF. Here the CDR3 DNA reads TGTGCCAGCAGTTCAGGGACGGTTACCTACGAGCAGTACTTC. The chain has TRBV28 and TRBJ2-7, with D possibly called TRBD1 or TRBD2 (5 bases each). Germline CDR1 reads MDHEN; CDR2 reads SYDVKM. Trimming shortened V by 4 bases and J by 2 bases, and 12 bases separated the two germline ends. CDR3 length: 14 amino acids.

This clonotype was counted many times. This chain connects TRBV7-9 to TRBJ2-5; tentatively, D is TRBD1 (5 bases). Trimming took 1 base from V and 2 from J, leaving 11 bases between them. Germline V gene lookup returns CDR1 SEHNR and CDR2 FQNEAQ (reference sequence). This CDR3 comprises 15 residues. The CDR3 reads CASSLVWGRQETQYF. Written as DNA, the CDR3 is TGTGCCAGCAGCTTAGTGTGGGGCAGGCAAGAGACCCAGTACTTC.

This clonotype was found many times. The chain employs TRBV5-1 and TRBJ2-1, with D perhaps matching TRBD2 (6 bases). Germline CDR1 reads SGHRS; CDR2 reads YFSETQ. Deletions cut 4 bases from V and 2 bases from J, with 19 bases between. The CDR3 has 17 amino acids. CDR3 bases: TGCGCCAGCAGCCTGTCCGGGGGACCAGCAACCTACAATGAGCAGTTCTTC. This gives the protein CASSLSGGPATYNEQFF.

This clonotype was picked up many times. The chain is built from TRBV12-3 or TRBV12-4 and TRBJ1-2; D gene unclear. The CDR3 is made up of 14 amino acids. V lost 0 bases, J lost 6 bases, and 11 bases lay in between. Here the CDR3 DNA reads TGTGCCAGCAGTTTAGCGGGGTACCGAAATGGCTACACCTTC. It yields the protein CASSLAGYRNGYTF.

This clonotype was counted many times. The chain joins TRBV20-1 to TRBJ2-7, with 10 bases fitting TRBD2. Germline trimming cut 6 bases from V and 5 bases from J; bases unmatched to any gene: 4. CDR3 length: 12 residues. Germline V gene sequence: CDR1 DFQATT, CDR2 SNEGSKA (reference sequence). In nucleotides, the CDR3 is TGCAGTGCCGCGGGACTAGCGAACGAGCAGTACTTC. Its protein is CSAAGLANEQYF.

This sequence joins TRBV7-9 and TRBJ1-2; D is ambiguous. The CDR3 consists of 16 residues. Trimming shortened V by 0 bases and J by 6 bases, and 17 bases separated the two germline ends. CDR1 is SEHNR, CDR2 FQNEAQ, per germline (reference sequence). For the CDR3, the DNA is TGTGCCAGCAGCTTAGCGAAGGTGACACGATACGATGGCTACACCTTC. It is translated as CASSLAKVTRYDGYTF.

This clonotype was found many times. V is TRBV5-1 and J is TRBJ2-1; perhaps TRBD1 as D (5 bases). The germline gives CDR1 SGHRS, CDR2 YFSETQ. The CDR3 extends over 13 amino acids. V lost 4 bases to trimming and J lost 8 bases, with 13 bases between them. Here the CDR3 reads CASSPRVGDEQFF. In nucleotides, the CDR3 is TGCGCCAGCAGCCCCAGGGTTGGGGATGAGCAGTTCTTC.

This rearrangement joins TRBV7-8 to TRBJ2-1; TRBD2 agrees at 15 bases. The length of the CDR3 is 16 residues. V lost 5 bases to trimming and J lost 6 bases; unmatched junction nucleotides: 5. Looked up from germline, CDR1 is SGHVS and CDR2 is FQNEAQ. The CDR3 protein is CASSLGTSGRTNEQFF. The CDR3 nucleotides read TGTGCCAGCAGCCTAGGGACTAGCGGGAGGACCAATGAGCAGTTCTTC.

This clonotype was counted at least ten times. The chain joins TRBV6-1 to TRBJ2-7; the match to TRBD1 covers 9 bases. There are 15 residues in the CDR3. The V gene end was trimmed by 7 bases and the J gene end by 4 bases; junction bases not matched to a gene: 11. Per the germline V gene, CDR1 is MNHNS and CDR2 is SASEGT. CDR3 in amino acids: CASTPERTGEYEQYF. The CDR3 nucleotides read TGTGCCAGCACCCCCGAACGGACAGGGGAGTACGAGCAGTACTTC.

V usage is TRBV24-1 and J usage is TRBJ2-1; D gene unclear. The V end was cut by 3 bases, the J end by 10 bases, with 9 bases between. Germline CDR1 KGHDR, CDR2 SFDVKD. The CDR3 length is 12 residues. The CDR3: CATSDPPSEQFF. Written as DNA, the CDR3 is TGTGCCACCAGTGATCCCCCGTCAGAGCAGTTCTTC.